The 29 T cell receptor beta chains listed next were all sequenced from one sample in a study of CXCR3-negative and CXCR3-positive naive CD8 T cells. 5' RACE that incorporated UMI labels was used to prepare the TRB cDNA libraries. TCRdb reprocessed the 5' RACE reads, keeping one entry per CDR3 protein, no DNA. There are fewer than 95,000 distinct CDR3 sequences in the sample, with about 1.5% held by the top ten. Sequenced sample: naive CXCR3- CD8+ T cells from blood. Subset reported: CD45RO-CCR7+CD27+CD95- naive CD8+ T cells lacking CXCR3 (TNR3-). The receptors come from a human donor in good health. Some clones in this sample may be carry-over from other donors' samples.

The V call is TRBV6-5, the J call TRBJ1-2. Looked up from germline, CDR1 is MNHEY and CDR2 is SVGAGI. There are 13 residues in the CDR3. This CDR3 reads CASSRVGNYGYTF.

The genes are TRBV25-1 and TRBJ2-7; TCRdb's D call, TRBD1, is unchecked because there is no DNA. The CDR3 covers 14 residues. The V gene's germline CDR1 is MGHDK and CDR2 SYGVNS. CDR3 in amino acids: CASSRQEPSYEQYF.

The chain combines TRBV7-6 with TRBJ2-3. CDR1 and CDR2 from the germline V gene are SGHVS and FNYEAQ. The length of the CDR3 is 12 residues. The CDR3 protein is CASSLFGDTQYF.

The gene calls are TRBV29-1 and TRBJ2-7; TCRdb calls TRBD1, which cannot be checked without DNA. Germline V gives CDR1 SQVTM, CDR2 ANQGSEA. The CDR3 is 12 amino acids. CDR3 in amino acids: CSALTGAGEQYF.

This chain joins TRBV29-1 and TRBJ2-7; checking the TCRdb D call of TRBD2 is not possible without DNA. This CDR3 is 13 amino acids long. Germline CDR1 is SQVTM and CDR2 is ANQGSEA. The CDR3 region is CSVRLAGAYEQYF.

The chain links TRBV19 to TRBJ2-1; the D call of TRBD1 rests on TCRdb alone, since no DNA is present to check it. Germline CDR1 reads LNHDA; CDR2 reads SQIVND (reference sequence). This CDR3 has 14 amino acids. CDR3 in amino acids: CASREQGLYNEQFF.

The CDR3 loop is CASSLAVGGGELFF. The V and J genes are TRBV7-6 and TRBJ2-2; as DNA is missing, the TRBD2 call by TCRdb cannot be tested. The CDR3 sequence is 14 residues long. Germline loops: CDR1 SGHVS, CDR2 FNYEAQ.

The chain is built from TRBV29-1 and TRBJ2-1. In germline, CDR1 is SQVTM, CDR2 ANQGSEA. This CDR3 comprises 11 residues. Here the CDR3 reads CSVDRSNEQFF.

J is TRBJ2-7 and V is TRBV5-1. The CDR3 runs to 14 residues. Germline V gene sequence: CDR1 SGHRS, CDR2 YFSETQ. The CDR3 is CASSLGQRSYEQYF. Variable domain in full (rest from reference TRBV5-1 and TRBJ2-7): KAGVTQTPRYLIKTRGQQVTLSCSPISGHRSVSWYQQTPGQGLQFLFEYFSETQRNKGNFPGRFSGRQFSNSRSEMNVSTLELGDSALYLCASSLGQRSYEQYFGPGTRLTVT.

The rearrangement joins TRBV12-3 or TRBV12-4 to TRBJ1-5. CDR3 size: 14 residues. Here the CDR3 reads CARSLSGSNQPQHF.

This sequence joins TRBV6-5 and TRBJ2-1; the D gene TCRdb calls, TRBD2, cannot be checked with no DNA. There are 16 residues in the CDR3. Germline V CDR1 and CDR2: MNHEY, SVGAGI. The CDR3 region is CASSYGFGIVMDEQFF.

The V call is TRBV3-1, the J call TRBJ2-5; TCRdb outputs TRBD1, but without DNA this stays unchecked. Per the germline V gene, CDR1 is LGHDT and CDR2 is YNNKEL (reference sequence). This CDR3 contains 16 residues. CDR3 residues: CASSQGEGAPIETQYF.

The chain carries TRBV4-1 and TRBJ2-1. Germline values: CDR1 MGHRA, CDR2 YSYEKL. This CDR3 has 14 residues. The CDR3 here is CASSQDFNYNEQFF.

V is TRBV28 and J is TRBJ1-1. Per germline, CDR1 MDHEN and CDR2 SYDVKM. There are 14 residues in the CDR3. The CDR3 sequence: CASSLTRANTEAFF. Based on the CDR3 plus reference TRBV28 and TRBJ1-1, the full variable domain is DVKVTQSSRYLVKRTGEKVFLECVQDMDHENMFWYRQDPGLGLRLIYFSYDVKMKEKGDIPEGYSVSREKKERFSLILESASTNQTSMYLCASSLTRANTEAFFGQGTRLTVV.

The CDR3 loop is CASSFGSGYNEQFF. The chain couples TRBV7-2 to TRBJ2-1; TCRdb outputs TRBD2, but without DNA this stays unchecked. This CDR3 is built from 14 residues. CDR1 and CDR2 from the germline V gene are SGHTA and FQGNSA.

This chain connects TRBV29-1 to TRBJ2-7; TCRdb indicates TRBD1, and absent DNA this call remains unverified. The germline V gene has CDR1 SQVTM and CDR2 ANQGSEA. The CDR3 consists of 15 residues. Here the CDR3 reads CSVMGGTEDFYEQYF.

The chain carries TRBV12-3 or TRBV12-4 and TRBJ2-1; without DNA, the TCRdb call of TRBD1 cannot be checked. This CDR3 has 15 amino acids. The CDR3 reads CASRSLWDGYNEQFF.

The V call is TRBV15, the J call TRBJ2-3; absent DNA, TCRdb's TRBD1 call cannot be checked. The CDR3 contains 15 residues. The germline gives CDR1 LNHNV, CDR2 YYDKDF (reference sequence). CDR3 in amino acids: CATSRVEQGAATQYF.

V is TRBV12-3 or TRBV12-4 and J is TRBJ2-7; TCRdb designates TRBD2, a call that cannot be tested without DNA. The CDR3 is made up of 15 amino acids. CDR3 loop: CASSLRLAGKDEQYF.

The chain combines TRBV28 with TRBJ2-3; the D gene TCRdb calls, TRBD2, cannot be checked with no DNA. CDR1 MDHEN and CDR2 SYDVKM come from the germline V gene. The CDR3 is made up of 17 amino acids. CDR3 protein: CASSQSPSGVRTDTQYF.

V is TRBV29-1 and J is TRBJ1-2; TCRdb's D call, TRBD1, is unchecked because there is no DNA. The CDR3 covers 13 residues. Germline CDR1 is SQVTM and CDR2 is ANQGSEA. The CDR3 spells CSVPRTGDYGYTF.

V and J are TRBV5-1 and TRBJ2-1; the TRBD1 assignment by TCRdb is unverifiable without DNA. CDR1 and CDR2 from the germline V gene are SGHRS and YFSETQ. CDR3 length: 18 amino acids. CDR3 loop: CASSILQGGTSATHEQFF. The variable domain in full, with the rest retrieved from reference TRBV5-1 and TRBJ2-1, is KAGVTQTPRYLIKTRGQQVTLSCSPISGHRSVSWYQQTPGQGLQFLFEYFSETQRNKGNFPGRFSGRQFSNSRSEMNVSTLELGDSALYLCASSILQGGTSATHEQFFGPGTRLTVL.

V and J are TRBV6-1 and TRBJ1-5. This CDR3 has 16 amino acids. From germline, CDR1 is MNHNS and CDR2 SASEGT. CDR3: CASSEYQDYSNQPQHF.

This chain links TRBV9 with TRBJ2-5; without DNA, the TCRdb call of TRBD1 cannot be checked. CDR3 size: 15 residues. Germline assignment: CDR1 SGDLS and CDR2 YYNGEE. CDR3 sequence: CASSLGGRGQETQYF. Full variable domain (remainder filled in from reference TRBV9 and TRBJ2-5): DSGVTQTPKHLITATGQRVTLRCSPRSGDLSVYWYQQSLDQGLQFLIQYYNGEERAKGNILERFSAQQFPDLHSELNLSSLELGDSALYFCASSLGGRGQETQYFGPGTRLLVL.

The chain couples TRBV7-9 to TRBJ2-5. The CDR3 contains 15 residues. The germline V gene encodes CDR1 SEHNR and CDR2 FQNEAQ (reference sequence). The CDR3: CASSLGEMYQETQYF.

The gene calls are TRBV29-1 and TRBJ2-3; TCRdb's D gene call, TRBD2, goes unchecked for lack of DNA. This CDR3 is built from 16 residues. Germline assignment: CDR1 SQVTM and CDR2 ANQGSEA. The CDR3 region is CSVVAGVLGSTDTQYF.

The chain links TRBV28 to TRBJ2-7. The CDR3 is 13 residues long. The V gene's germline CDR1 is MDHEN and CDR2 SYDVKM. The CDR3 is CASSFLKWGEQYF.

The CDR3 loop reads CASSSGTGTRWEQYF. The chain has TRBV7-9 and TRBJ2-7; TCRdb names TRBD1, which stays unverified in the absence of DNA. Germline assignment: CDR1 SEHNR and CDR2 FQNEAQ (reference sequence). The CDR3 runs to 15 residues.

This chain uses TRBV13 with TRBJ1-5. Germline assignment: CDR1 PRHDT and CDR2 FYEKMQ (reference sequence). The CDR3 spans 14 residues. CDR3 residues: CASSLGNWMQPQHF.